Given below is one T cell receptor (delta chain) in context. This clone is medium-sized (0.01 to 0.1%) in terms of sample share. Its specific antigen is unknown. Base qualities are not recorded, but no much larger clone differs from it by a single base. Within the sample, other DNA sequences also encode this same CDR3. The data are from a study of DNA immune sequencing with unique molecular identifiers (dated by TCRdb to about 2020). Turning to the overall study: Immunomagnetic cell separation was used to enrich gammadelta T cells from buffy coats, and the genomic DNA of the enriched gammadelta T cells was then sequenced. Fluorescence-activated cell sorting was used to enrich gammadelta T cells from PBMC of some 10 healthy individuals. In the comparison of enriched versus non-enriched samples, 85 to 100 ng of enriched gammadelta T-cell DNA and about 0.98 ug of non-enriched PBMC DNA were sequenced. An ultrasensitive DNA-based TRD repertoire sequencing method using PCR-introduced unique molecular identifiers was developed and validated in the study. The method was validated on synthetic reference molecules and on blood samples from healthy individuals. All donors were healthy people, and ten of the donors were profiled using sorted gammadelta T cells from peripheral blood. Overall study results and their limits: Novel TRD sequences not targeted by the primers cannot be detected with the primer-based approach. Among clonotypes in healthy donors, TRDV2 paired with TRDJ1 was identified as the most common TRD rearrangement. Healthy donors differed in TRD repertoire diversity, and several donors were highly oligoclonal, meaning the top 5 clonotypes made up more than half of productive molecules.

Libraries were built with multiplex PCR. Genomic DNA was amplified with a 32-plex assay using primers for all 8 TRDV and 4 TRDJ genes covering the CDR3. A 12-nucleotide UMI was introduced during 2 to 4 barcoding PCR cycles, after which a second PCR was performed with Illumina adapter primers. AMPure XP beads were used for library purification, and library quality was checked on a Fragment Analyzer with the HS NGS Fragment kit. Sequencing used an Illumina MiniSeq mid-output kit with approximately 22% PhiX and 150 cycles of paired-end reads. Turning to the authors' computational methods: MIGEC version 1.2.9 was used to process reads, grouping reads by UMI and building error-corrected consensus sequences. For post-processing, modified scripts from VDJtools version 1.2.1 were used together with the tcR R package. Via CATT, TCRdb reprocessed the public reads, and rows with identical DNA were then joined. The authors' filters were not applied to this entry. A total of about 750 delta-chain clones appear in this sample, roughly 3.2% of them only once. The ten largest clonotypes hold around 69% of the sample.

The germline V gene supplies CDR1 GEAIGNYY and CDR2 EKD. From the cysteine through the phenylalanine, the CDR3 covers 15 amino acids. Kept here is only the CDR3 DNA, which spans 45 bases and is read in frame from base 1. Trimming takes 3 bases off V and 3 bases off J; junction bases not matched to a gene: 6. Source material: gamma-delta T cells from PBMCs. The receptor was isolated from a human donor in good health. The V and J genes are TRDV2 and TRDJ1, and 10 junctional nucleotides match TRDD3. The bases read TGTGCCTGTGACCCTCTGGGGGATATGGCCGATAAACTCATCTTT. The encoded protein is CACDPLGDMADKLIF.